Each of the 29 T cell receptor beta chains below was sequenced from the same sample in a study of cytomegalovirus exposure and HLA in healthy donors. Data came from immunoSEQ multiplex PCR; TCRdb stores just in-frame clones and leaves some out. The sample records more than 85,000 clones, approximately 90% being singletons. Input material: PBMCs. Receptor source: a woman younger than 35 in good health and CMV-seronegative.

This clone has only one observation. The V gene is TRBV4-1, the J gene TRBJ2-3; 7 bases align to TRBD2. Germline CDR1 reads MGHRA; CDR2 reads YSYEKL. CDR3 size: 15 residues. The V segment lost 4 bases and the J segment 0 bases; nucleotides outside the gene matches: 4. CDR3 sequence reads: CASSLERGSTDTQYF. The DNA of the CDR3 is TGCGCCAGCAGCCTCGAGCGGGGAAGCACAGATACGCAGTATTTT.

In DNA form, the CDR3 reads TGTGCCAGCAGCGTTACAGGGGGTCCCTACAATGAGCAGTTCTTC. Amino acid sequence: CASSVTGGPYNEQFF. This chain uses TRBV6-5 with TRBJ2-1, with 8 nucleotides matching TRBD1. Germline V lookup: CDR1 MNHEY, CDR2 SVGAGI. The trim removed 6 bases at V and 2 bases at J, leaving 6 bases unmatched. This CDR3 is built from 15 residues.

The chain carries TRBV5-1 and TRBJ2-5; 14 bases are shared with TRBD2. With V trimmed by 4 bases and J by 1 base, 3 bases remained unmatched. The CDR3 contains 16 residues. Germline V gives CDR1 SGHRS, CDR2 YFSETQ. The CDR3 DNA follows: TGCGCCAGCAGCCAGGGACTAGCGGGAGTCCAAGAGACCCAGTACTTC. Translation: CASSQGLAGVQETQYF.

This chain connects TRBV29-1 to TRBJ2-1, with 9 bases that match TRBD1. The CDR3 spans 14 residues. Per the germline V gene, CDR1 is SQVTM and CDR2 is ANQGSEA. Germline trimming cut 7 bases from V and 4 bases from J; bases unmatched to any gene: 8. The CDR3 loop is CSATGTGSYNEQFF. DNA of the CDR3: TGCAGCGCCACCGGGACAGGGAGTTACAATGAGCAGTTCTTC.

The rearrangement uses TRBV27 and TRBJ2-3; the D gene is possibly TRBD2 (6 bases). From germline, CDR1 is MNHEY and CDR2 SMNVEV (reference sequence). V dropped 6 bases and J dropped 3 bases, with 16 bases sitting between them. The CDR3 loop spans 15 amino acids. CDR3 amino acids: CASSPRGTRTDTQYF. The DNA for the CDR3 is TGTGCCAGCAGCCCGCGGGGCACTCGGACAGATACGCAGTATTTT.

This chain uses TRBV25-1 with TRBJ1-1, with TRBD1 identical over 8 bases. Trimming at V came to 6 bases and at J to 4 bases, leaving 4 bases not matched to a gene. The CDR3 is made up of 13 amino acids. Looked up from germline, CDR1 is MGHDK and CDR2 is SYGVNS. DNA for the CDR3: TGTGCCAGCAGATCGACAGGGGTCACTGAAGCTTTCTTT. Translation: CASRSTGVTEAFF.

The chain carries TRBV11-2 and TRBJ2-7, with a possible D match to TRBD2 (5 bases). The CDR3 sequence is 12 residues long. Trimming cost V 3 bases and J 4 bases, with 7 bases left between them. Germline V gene sequence: CDR1 SGHAT, CDR2 FQNNGV. CDR3 DNA: TGTGCCAGCAGCTTCGGCGGGTACGAGCAGTACTTC. Encoded protein: CASSFGGYEQYF.

V usage is TRBV14 and J usage is TRBJ1-2, with unresolved D. Germline lookup yields CDR1 SGHDN and CDR2 FVKESK. The CDR3 is 14 residues long. Trimming cost V 4 bases and J 5 bases, with 14 bases left between them. CDR3 bases: TGTGCCAGCAGCCTACTCCGGGGTGGGTATGGCTACACCTTC. It is translated as CASSLLRGGYGYTF.

This chain links TRBV28 with TRBJ2-3; the match to TRBD2 covers 10 bases. Germline-derived CDR1 and CDR2 are MDHEN and SYDVKM. The CDR3 spans 16 residues. The V and J ends lost 5 bases and 4 bases, in that order; junction bases with no gene match: 9. Here the CDR3 reads CASSEQKREGADTQYF. CDR3 bases: TGTGCCAGCAGTGAGCAGAAGCGGGAGGGGGCAGATACGCAGTATTTT.

The genes are TRBV19 and TRBJ2-2; 7 bases line up with TRBD1. The trim removed 5 bases at V and 4 bases at J, leaving 4 bases unmatched. Germline CDR1 and CDR2: LNHDA and SQIVND (reference sequence). The CDR3 length is 14 residues. CDR3: CASSLQGSTGELFF. In nucleotides, the CDR3 is TGTGCCAGTAGTTTACAGGGGAGCACCGGGGAGCTGTTTTTT.

This clone was seen only once. The chain carries TRBV28 and TRBJ2-7; tentatively, D is TRBD2 (7 bases). The germline gives CDR1 MDHEN, CDR2 SYDVKM. This CDR3 contains 15 residues. The V end was cut by 5 bases, the J end by 6 bases, with 20 bases between. The CDR3 DNA sequence: TGTGCCAGCAGTCAAAGGGGGGAGGGTTCCGGCGAGCAGTACTTC. It yields the protein CASSQRGEGSGEQYF.

The chain carries TRBV6-5 and TRBJ1-4; 9 nucleotides agree with TRBD1. CDR1 is MNHEY, CDR2 SVGAGI, per germline. The V and J ends lost 0 bases and 8 bases, in that order; junction bases with no gene match: 4. The CDR3 sequence is 15 residues long. The CDR3, as DNA: TGTGCCAGCAGTTACTCGGGACAGGGAGGAGAAAAACTGTTTTTT. Its translation: CASSYSGQGGEKLFF.

The genes are TRBV9 and TRBJ2-2, with TRBD1 matching 7 bases. J was trimmed by 6 bases and V by 4 bases; bases with no gene match: 3. CDR3 length equals 13 residues. Per the germline V gene, CDR1 is SGDLS and CDR2 is YYNGEE. The CDR3 sequence is CASSRQGSGELFF. The CDR3 DNA reads TGTGCCAGCAGCAGACAGGGCTCCGGGGAGCTGTTTTTT.

This rearrangement joins TRBV14 to TRBJ2-7; 8 nucleotides line up with TRBD1. V trimming: 5 bases; J trimming: 5 bases; junction bases outside the gene matches: 11. CDR3 size: 15 residues. CDR1 SGHDN and CDR2 FVKESK come from the germline V gene. The CDR3 loop is CASSSLGQGRHEQYF. Written as DNA, the CDR3 is TGTGCCAGCAGCAGCCTCGGACAGGGCAGGCACGAGCAGTACTTC.

The chain combines TRBV19 with TRBJ1-2; no clear D gene. Germline V lookup: CDR1 LNHDA, CDR2 SQIVND (reference sequence). V gave up 6 bases and J gave up 8 bases, with 19 bases separating them. CDR3 length equals 14 residues. The CDR3 loop reads CASSLPTGRKGYTF. The CDR3 DNA reads as TGTGCCAGTAGCCTACCGACCGGGAGGAAGGGCTACACCTTC. Combining the CDR3 with reference TRBV19 and TRBJ1-2 gives the whole variable domain DGGITQSPKYLFRKEGQNVTLSCEQNLNHDAMYWYRQDPGQGLRLIYYSQIVNDFQKGDIAEGYSVSREKKESFPLTVTSAQKNPTAFYLCASSLPTGRKGYTFGSGTRLTVV.

J is TRBJ2-7 and V is TRBV29-1; D unclear. Trimming shortened V by 4 bases and J by 3 bases, and 13 bases separated the two germline ends. The CDR3 has 13 amino acids. The V gene's germline CDR1 is SQVTM and CDR2 ANQGSEA. The CDR3 region has the DNA TGCAGCGTTGGTGGAGAGGTTGGCTACGAGCAGTACTTC. Translation: CSVGGEVGYEQYF.

V and J are TRBV5-1 and TRBJ2-7, with 10 positions matching TRBD1. V trimming: 4 bases; J trimming: 6 bases; junction bases outside the gene matches: 7. Germline V gives CDR1 SGHRS, CDR2 YFSETQ. The CDR3 sequence is 14 residues long. This CDR3 reads CASSPGDRGLEQYF. The CDR3 DNA sequence: TGCGCCAGCAGCCCGGGGGACAGGGGCCTCGAGCAGTACTTC.

The rearrangement joins TRBV11-2 to TRBJ1-1; D unresolved. V lost 0 bases, J lost 1 base, and 12 bases lay in between. Per the germline V gene, CDR1 is SGHAT and CDR2 is FQNNGV. The CDR3 extends over 16 amino acids. The CDR3 reads CASSLDPPGRNTEAFF. For the CDR3, the DNA is TGTGCCAGCAGCTTAGACCCCCCGGGGAGGAACACTGAAGCTTTCTTT.

This clone came up a few times. The chain is built from TRBV28 and TRBJ1-2, with TRBD1 identical over 9 bases. Germline CDR1 and CDR2: MDHEN and SYDVKM. With 6 bases clipped from V and 8 bases from J, the junction kept 16 bases outside the gene matches. There are 16 residues in the CDR3. CDR3 sequence reads: CASSLWNAGTGNGYTF. The CDR3 coding sequence is TGTGCCAGCAGCCTCTGGAACGCCGGGACAGGGAACGGCTACACCTTC.

The genes are TRBV5-1 and TRBJ1-3, with 7 bases aligning to TRBD1. Germline V CDR1 and CDR2: SGHRS, YFSETQ. This CDR3 has 16 amino acids. The V and J ends lost 3 bases and 5 bases, in that order; junction bases with no gene match: 11. The CDR3 coding sequence is TGCGCCAGCAGCTCAGGGTATGGGACAGCAAGAAACACCATATATTTT. It encodes CASSSGYGTARNTIYF. Full variable domain (missing parts from reference TRBV5-1 and TRBJ1-3): KAGVTQTPRYLIKTRGQQVTLSCSPISGHRSVSWYQQTPGQGLQFLFEYFSETQRNKGNFPGRFSGRQFSNSRSEMNVSTLELGDSALYLCASSSGYGTARNTIYFGEGSWLTVV.

V gene TRBV19 combines with J gene TRBJ2-7, with D possibly TRBD1 on 6 matching bases. Germline CDR1 and CDR2: LNHDA and SQIVND (reference sequence). This CDR3 contains 15 residues. V gave up 5 bases and J gave up 3 bases, with 17 bases separating them. The CDR3, as DNA: TGTGCCAGTAGTGGGGGCAGGCCGCCCCTCTACGAGCAGTACTTC. This gives the protein CASSGGRPPLYEQYF.

In this sample, this clone turned up a few times. The chain has TRBV30 and TRBJ2-7, with 8 bases identical to TRBD2. This CDR3 is built from 14 residues. Germline CDR1 GTSNPN, CDR2 SVGIG (reference sequence). With V trimmed by 0 bases and J by 2 bases, 3 bases remained unmatched. CDR3 DNA: TGTGCCTGGAGTGTGGGACTAGAGCCCTACGAGCAGTACTTC. Encoded protein: CAWSVGLEPYEQYF.

The CDR3 here is CASSSNSRQIYF. In nucleotides, the CDR3 is TGTGCCAGCAGCTCGAACTCCCGACAGATCTACTTC. The chain couples TRBV7-3 to TRBJ2-7, with D possibly matching TRBD1 (5 bases). The germline V gene has CDR1 SGHTA and CDR2 FQGTGA. Trimming took off 4 bases at V and 13 bases at J, with 17 bases between the two ends. This CDR3 is 12 amino acids long.

The chain combines TRBV4-1 with TRBJ2-1; TRBD2 might be the D (5 bases). The CDR3 covers 18 residues. Per germline, CDR1 MGHRA and CDR2 YSYEKL. V lost 4 bases to trimming and J lost 0 bases, with 19 bases between them. CDR3 residues: CASSREGPGSSSYNEQFF. The CDR3 DNA reads TGCGCCAGCAGCCGAGAGGGTCCGGGATCCAGCTCCTACAATGAGCAGTTCTTC.

V usage is TRBV2 and J usage is TRBJ2-5; TRBD2 is a possible D gene (5 bases). V lost 2 bases, J lost 5 bases, and 9 bases lay in between. In germline, CDR1 is SNHLY, CDR2 FYNNEI. The CDR3 covers 13 residues. The CDR3 DNA reads TGTGCCAGCAGTGAATCGGGGTTCGAGACCCAGTACTTC. Its translation is CASSESGFETQYF. The entire variable domain, with the rest obtained from reference TRBV2 and TRBJ2-5, is as follows: EPEVTQTPSHQVTQMGQEVILRCVPISNHLYFYWYRQILGQKVEFLVSFYNNEISEKSEIFDDQFSVERPDGSNFTLKIRSTKLEDSAMYFCASSESGFETQYFGPGTRLLVL.

This clone was detected a few times. This chain connects TRBV27 to TRBJ2-7; D is uncertain. The germline gives CDR1 MNHEY, CDR2 SMNVEV (reference sequence). This CDR3 contains 10 residues. Deletions cut 9 bases from V and 3 bases from J, with 6 bases between. DNA of the CDR3: TGTGCCAGTCAAAACTACGAGCAGTACTTC. This translates into CASQNYEQYF.

This chain uses TRBV4-3 with TRBJ2-2; a possible D gene is TRBD1 (5 bases). CDR3 size: 16 residues. Trimming took off 0 bases at V and 2 bases at J, with 10 bases between the two ends. Germline V gives CDR1 LGHNA, CDR2 YSLEER. For the CDR3, the DNA is TGCGCCAGCAGCCAAGATCTTAGGGGAAACACCGGGGAGCTGTTTTTT. Protein: CASSQDLRGNTGELFF.

The gene calls are TRBV25-1 and TRBJ1-5, with TRBD1 matching 10 bases. The junction had 11 bases not matched to a gene; V was cut back by 9 bases and J by 0 bases. Germline values: CDR1 MGHDK, CDR2 SYGVNS. The CDR3 has 17 residues. Written as DNA, the CDR3 is TGTGCCAGTAGGACAGGGGGTATCTTCTATAGCAATCAGCCCCAGCATTTT. Translating gives CASRTGGIFYSNQPQHF.

The chain has TRBV7-9 and TRBJ2-7; 9 bases are shared with TRBD2. CDR3 length: 14 amino acids. Losses at the gene ends were 3 bases for V and 3 bases for J; bases not matched to a gene: 3. Looked up from germline, CDR1 is SEHNR and CDR2 is FQNEAQ (reference sequence). DNA of the CDR3: TGTGCCAGCAGCTTTAGCGGGAGTTACTACGAGCAGTACTTC. Its translation is CASSFSGSYYEQYF. Full variable domain (missing parts from reference TRBV7-9 and TRBJ2-7): DTGVSQNPRHKITKRGQNVTFRCDPISEHNRLYWYRQTLGQGPEFLTYFQNEAQLEKSRLLSDRFSAERPKGSFSTLEIQRTEQGDSAMYLCASSFSGSYYEQYFGPGTRLTVT.